Given below is one T cell receptor (beta chain) in context. In the study's own analysis: The authors estimated nucleated cell counts from reference gene primer amplification. Sequencing was performed with immunoSEQ multiplex PCR; in TCRdb, only in-frame clones are kept and a portion is missing. The V and J calls and clone size come from that table; D and trimming were worked out from the DNA. The sample consists of approximately 68,000 clones, approximately 87% of them appearing once. The entry originates in a study of blood T cell repertoires in COVID-19. At the level of the study: Italy, Spain and the United States were the sources of the convalescent and acute COVID-19 samples. Sources were T cells, B-cell-depleted T cells, or PBMCs; the material itself was cDNA or gDNA.

Germline assignment: CDR1 SQVTM and CDR2 ANQGSEA. J lost 6 bases, V lost 5 bases, and 9 bases had no gene match. The CDR3 length is 13 residues. The receptor's source is a middle-aged man with active COVID-19. Material for sequencing was peripheral blood. The chain has TRBV29-1 and TRBJ2-7; 8 bases line up with TRBD1. The CDR3 sequence is CSVKTGEVGEQYF. CDR3 DNA: TGCAGCGTTAAGACAGGGGAAGTTGGCGAGCAGTACTTC.